This entry concerns a single T cell receptor (beta chain). Antigen unknown. Beta-chain TCR CDR3 regions were amplified from RNA transcripts. Second-round multiplex PCR came after first-round RT-PCR with HTBI primers. TCRdb fed the multiplex PCR reads into MiXCR, producing one record per CDR3 protein. The sample has approximately 640,000 distinct CDR3 sequences; roughly 39% are singletons. The data originate from a study of Graves' ophthalmopathy and Graves' hyperthyroidism. Background on the study: Peripheral blood was gathered at the point of initial diagnosis, before any treatment started. General observations from the study: Most clonotypes expanded in thyroid above 0.001 frequency were present in blood too. Forecasting of ophthalmopathy progression by the model achieved less than 71% sensitivity and less than 80% specificity.

CDR3 length: 14 amino acids. Trimming left V 5 bases short and J 7 bases short, with 14 bases between. Looked up from germline, CDR1 is KGHDR and CDR2 is SFDVKD. No donor had other autoimmune disease, uncontrolled infection, pregnancy or lactation. The chain employs TRBV24-1 and TRBJ2-1; the D gene is possibly TRBD1 (6 bases). This TCR was recovered from an adult man with Graves' ophthalmopathy. The specimen was peripheral blood. CDR3 sequence reads: CATSALGQLNEQFF. The CDR3 DNA is TGTGCCACCAGTGCCCTAGGACAGCTGAATGAGCAGTTCTTC.